Presented here are 4 T cell receptor beta chains from one specimen sequenced in a study of blood T cell repertoires in COVID-19. Data came from immunoSEQ multiplex PCR; TCRdb stores just in-frame clones and leaves some out. The sample yields 240,000 or so clones, about four fifths seen once. The sample taken for sequencing was peripheral blood. These TCRs come from a woman over 75 with acute or convalescent COVID-19.

The gene calls are TRBV28 and TRBJ1-3; a weak D match, TRBD1 (5 bases). Germline CDR1 and CDR2: MDHEN and SYDVKM. The CDR3 covers 15 residues. The germline V and J ends were trimmed by 5 bases and 4 bases, with 15 bases remaining between them. The CDR3 here is CASSQGTAGGNTIYF. The CDR3 coding sequence is TGTGCCAGCAGTCAAGGGACTGCGGGGGGAAACACCATATATTTT.

This chain links TRBV12-3 or TRBV12-4 with TRBJ1-1; TRBD1 matches at 8 bases. V shed 5 bases, J shed 8 bases, and the junction held 7 bases outside the gene matches. The CDR3 loop spans 13 amino acids. The CDR3 coding sequence is TGTGCCAGCAGTCTCGGACAGGGCGTCGAAGCTTTCTTT. Its protein is CASSLGQGVEAFF.

This chain uses TRBV7-9 with TRBJ2-7, with TRBD1 identical over 10 bases. Looked up from germline, CDR1 is SEHNR and CDR2 is FQNEAQ (reference sequence). The CDR3 totals 17 residues. V lost 3 bases to trimming and J lost 5 bases; unmatched junction nucleotides: 13. The chain's CDR3 is CASSFSSGTGERDEQYF. The CDR3 DNA reads as TGTGCCAGCAGCTTTTCTTCCGGGACAGGGGAGAGGGACGAGCAGTACTTC.

The gene calls are TRBV12-3 or TRBV12-4 and TRBJ1-2, with 8 bases matching TRBD1. This CDR3 is 13 amino acids long. Trimming took 6 bases from V and 11 from J; bases not matched to a gene: 11. The CDR3 sequence is CASSTLGTGEYTF. The CDR3 nucleotides are TGTGCCAGCAGCACCCTGGGGACAGGAGAGTACACCTTC.